This TCR beta chain was retrieved from a study of T cell responses to AZD1222 COVID-19 vaccine. Broader study findings: Donors skewed white British and female; clonal diversity was possibly underestimated.

Concerning this clone: Its antigen is not known.

Sequencing was performed with immunoSEQ multiplex PCR; in TCRdb, only in-frame clones are kept and a portion is missing. The sample shows 100,000 or so clones, 70% to 90% of them seen only once. The V end was cut by 5 bases, the J end by 4 bases, with 12 bases between. This CDR3 contains 13 residues. Germline values: CDR1 SGHRS, CDR2 YFSETQ. The sequences come from peripheral blood, collected on day 0 of AZD1222 vaccination. The gene calls are TRBV5-1 and TRBJ2-5; weak D call: TRBD2 (5 bases). The source of this sequence is an adult in good health. CDR3 region: CASSVPGRETQYF. CDR3 bases: TGCGCCAGCAGTGTTCCGGGGAGAGAGACCCAGTACTTC.